This TCR beta chain was obtained from a study of blood T cell repertoires in COVID-19. Background on the study: Samples of COVID-19 (acute and convalescent) were obtained from the United States, Italy and Spain. PBMCs, B-cell-depleted T cells, or T cells were the source of the cDNA or gDNA that made up the material.

With 0 bases removed from V and 7 bases from J, the gap between germline ends came to 10 bases. The V gene's germline CDR1 is MNHNS and CDR2 SASEGT. This CDR3 has 15 amino acids. Method: immunoSEQ multiplex PCR; TCRdb's copy keeps in-frame clones and lacks some. This sample yields about 130,000 clones, of which 60% to 80% are seen a single time; approximately 9.9% belongs to the top ten. The sample taken for sequencing was peripheral blood. The genes are TRBV6-1 and TRBJ1-6, with D unresolved. This clonotype was sampled from a man in his fifties or sixties who had recovered from COVID-19. The CDR3 coding sequence is TGTGCCAGCAGTGAAGCCCCTTCCCGGAATTCACCCCTCCACTTT. This translates into CASSEAPSRNSPLHF.